This is a list of T cell receptor beta chains from one sample in a study of blood T cells in healthy people across ages. TCRdb re-called the 5' RACE reads through MiXCR, storing one row per CDR3 protein. The sample includes roughly 680,000 distinct CDR3 sequences, around 49% of them seen just once. Sequencing was performed on blood. Receptor source: a woman between 55 and 75 years old in good health. The CDR3 runs from the conserved cysteine through the conserved F or W. A D gene is named only where the DNA matches it firmly. Some rows have no size entry. The others give once, few or many, or a class for an expanded clone.

clone_size: .
d_call: .
cdr3_length: 13
v_call: TRBV12-5
j_call: TRBJ1-1
cdr3_nt: TGTGCTAGTGGTTCGGGACAAAACACTGAAGCTTTCTTT
cdr3_aa: CASGSGQNTEAFF

clone_size: .
d_call: .
cdr3_length: 10
v_call: TRBV29-1
j_call: TRBJ1-1
cdr3_nt: TGCAGCGTTAGGTTAACGGTGGCTTTCTTT
cdr3_aa: CSVRLTVAFF

clone_size: few
d_call: .
cdr3_length: 16
v_call: TRBV28
j_call: TRBJ2-3
cdr3_nt: TGTGCCAGCAGTCGAGGAGGGGGGATAGGGTCAGATACGCAGTATTTT
cdr3_aa: CASSRGGGIGSDTQYF

clone_size: .
d_call: .
cdr3_length: 11
v_call: TRBV29-1
j_call: TRBJ2-3
cdr3_nt: TGCAGCTCCGTCAGGGGAGATACGCAGTATTTT
cdr3_aa: CSSVRGDTQYF

clone_size: few
d_call: .
cdr3_length: 16
v_call: TRBV2
j_call: TRBJ1-6
cdr3_nt: TGTGCCAGCAGTGAAAGGGGCAGCCTCAATAATTCACCCCTCCACTTT
cdr3_aa: CASSERGSLNNSPLHF

clone_size: many
d_call: .
cdr3_length: 10
v_call: TRBV20-1
j_call: TRBJ2-7
cdr3_nt: TGCAGTGCTCCGACCTACGAGCAGTACTTC
cdr3_aa: CSAPTYEQYF

clone_size: few
d_call: .
cdr3_length: 18
v_call: TRBV28
j_call: TRBJ2-7
cdr3_nt: TGTGCCAGCAGTTTGGGGGCAGACAGGCCCAAGGAGGGATACGAGCAGTACTTC
cdr3_aa: CASSLGADRPKEGYEQYF

clone_size: .
d_call: TRBD1
cdr3_length: 14
v_call: TRBV7-2
j_call: TRBJ1-2
cdr3_nt: TGTGCCAGCAGCTTAGTGGGACAGGGGTATGGCTACACCTTC
cdr3_aa: CASSLVGQGYGYTF

clone_size: .
d_call: .
cdr3_length: 17
v_call: TRBV6-5
j_call: TRBJ2-7
cdr3_nt: TGTGCCAGCAGTTACTCGTCCATAGCGGCCATACCCTACGAGCAGTACTTC
cdr3_aa: CASSYSSIAAIPYEQYF

clone_size: .
d_call: .
cdr3_length: 15
v_call: TRBV27
j_call: TRBJ2-5
cdr3_nt: TGTGCCAGCAGCTTAGGGGAGGACAGACAAGAGACCCAGTACTTC
cdr3_aa: CASSLGEDRQETQYF

clone_size: few
d_call: .
cdr3_length: 15
v_call: TRBV4-1
j_call: TRBJ1-2
cdr3_nt: TGCGCCAGCAGCCAAGTTCCGACGGCTAACTATGGCTACACCTTC
cdr3_aa: CASSQVPTANYGYTF

clone_size: .
d_call: .
cdr3_length: 14
v_call: TRBV24-1
j_call: TRBJ1-1
cdr3_nt: TGTGCCACCAGTGATGCAGGGCCGAACACTGAAGCTTTCTTT
cdr3_aa: CATSDAGPNTEAFF

clone_size: .
d_call: .
cdr3_length: 16
v_call: TRBV5-1
j_call: TRBJ1-1
cdr3_nt: TGCGCCAGCAGCCCTTTTGGTGGGGCTGGTAACACTGAAGCTTTCTTT
cdr3_aa: CASSPFGGAGNTEAFF

clone_size: .
d_call: .
cdr3_length: 13
v_call: TRBV7-9
j_call: TRBJ1-6
cdr3_nt: TGTGCCAGCAGCGGACAGAATAATTCACCCCTCCACTTT
cdr3_aa: CASSGQNNSPLHF

clone_size: .
d_call: .
cdr3_length: 15
v_call: TRBV7-2
j_call: TRBJ1-5
cdr3_nt: TGTGCCAGCACCCCGAAAGGAGGAAGCAATCAGCCCCAGCATTTT
cdr3_aa: CASTPKGGSNQPQHF

clone_size: .
d_call: .
cdr3_length: 11
v_call: TRBV12-3/TRBV12-4
j_call: TRBJ1-2
cdr3_nt: TGTGCCAGCAGTCTGACAGGTCTCCACACCTTC
cdr3_aa: CASSLTGLHTF

clone_size: .
d_call: .
cdr3_length: 15
v_call: TRBV15
j_call: TRBJ1-1
cdr3_nt: TGTGCCGCCAGCACTCCAGGGGTCGGAGACACTGAAGCTTTCTTT
cdr3_aa: CAASTPGVGDTEAFF

clone_size: .
d_call: TRBD1
cdr3_length: 13
v_call: TRBV29-1
j_call: TRBJ1-1
cdr3_nt: TGCGGCGTTGAACCGACAGGGGGGACTGAAGCTTTCTTT
cdr3_aa: CGVEPTGGTEAFF

clone_size: .
d_call: .
cdr3_length: 12
v_call: TRBV28
j_call: TRBJ2-7
cdr3_nt: TGTGCCACCCACGGGGTCCTTTACGAGCAGTACTTC
cdr3_aa: CATHGVLYEQYF

clone_size: few
d_call: .
cdr3_length: 15
v_call: TRBV5-1
j_call: TRBJ2-3
cdr3_nt: TGCGCCAGCAGCGCGAGTCGGTACGGAGAAGATACGCAGTATTTT
cdr3_aa: CASSASRYGEDTQYF

clone_size: few
d_call: .
cdr3_length: 17
v_call: TRBV10-3
j_call: TRBJ2-6
cdr3_nt: TGTGCCATCAGCCCATCTCGGGAGCCGGTCCGGGCCAACGTCCTGACTTTC
cdr3_aa: CAISPSREPVRANVLTF

clone_size: .
d_call: TRBD2
cdr3_length: 16
v_call: TRBV5-4
j_call: TRBJ2-3
cdr3_nt: TGTGCCAGCAGCTTCCCGAGCGGGAGCGACACAGATACGCAGTATTTT
cdr3_aa: CASSFPSGSDTDTQYF

clone_size: .
d_call: .
cdr3_length: 11
v_call: TRBV20-1
j_call: TRBJ1-4
cdr3_nt: TGCAGTGCTAGGACATATGAAAAACTGTTTTTT
cdr3_aa: CSARTYEKLFF

clone_size: few
d_call: .
cdr3_length: 13
v_call: TRBV29-1
j_call: TRBJ2-1
cdr3_nt: TGCAGCGTTGAACCCAGGATCGGCAATGAGCAGTTCTTC
cdr3_aa: CSVEPRIGNEQFF

clone_size: .
d_call: .
cdr3_length: 11
v_call: TRBV3-1
j_call: TRBJ2-7
cdr3_nt: TGTGCCAGCAGCTGGGTTAACGAGCAGTACTTC
cdr3_aa: CASSWVNEQYF